One and the same sample provided the 5 T cell receptor beta chains below, sequenced in a study of blood T cells in healthy people across ages. For the second PCR, which ran for about 7 to 11 cycles, a sample-barcoded 5' primer and a J-beta primer mix were used. Using its own MiXCR run on the 5' RACE reads, TCRdb lists one record per CDR3 protein. The repertoire includes some 900,000 distinct CDR3 sequences, roughly 52% of them detected once, and about an eighth sits in the top ten. Sequencing was carried out using blood. These receptors were obtained from a man aged 30 to 39 in good health.

Comments on this clonotype: Possible read error: a much larger clone is one base away. This chain uses TRBV11-1 with TRBJ2-5; weak D call: TRBD1 (6 bases). The CDR3 is 17 amino acids. Deletions cut 5 bases from V and 11 bases from J, with 30 bases between. Germline V gene data show CDR1 as SGHAT and CDR2 as FQDESV (reference sequence). The CDR3 reads CASSISDSPTGRNEQYF. Written as DNA, the CDR3 is TGTGCCAGCAGCATCTCCGACTCCCCGACAGGACGCAATGAGCAGTACTTC. Full variable domain (remainder filled in from reference TRBV11-1 and TRBJ2-5): EAEVAQSPRYKITEKSQAVAFWCDPISGHATLYWYRQILGQGPELLVQFQDESVVDDSQLPKDRFSAERLKGVDSTLKIQPAELGDSAMYLCASSISDSPTGRNEQYFGPGTRLLVL.

This clonotype came up many times. The CDR3 DNA reads as TGCGCCAGCAGCTTGGACAGCCCAGATACGCAGTATTTT. Translating gives CASSLDSPDTQYF. The chain combines TRBV5-1 with TRBJ2-3; D gene unclear. The CDR3 length is 13 residues. V was shortened by 0 bases and J by 4 bases, with 6 bases between the two germline ends. In germline, CDR1 is SGHRS, CDR2 YFSETQ. The variable domain in full, with the rest retrieved from reference TRBV5-1 and TRBJ2-3, is KAGVTQTPRYLIKTRGQQVTLSCSPISGHRSVSWYQQTPGQGLQFLFEYFSETQRNKGNFPGRFSGRQFSNSRSEMNVSTLELGDSALYLCASSLDSPDTQYFGPGTRLTVL.

Remarks on this clonotype: The missing conserved phenylalanine or tryptophan at the end of this CDR3 makes a read error likely. This chain connects TRBV5-1 to TRBJ2-7; 8 bases are a match to TRBD1. The V segment lost 5 bases and the J segment 1 base; nucleotides outside the gene matches: 2. The CDR3 totals 13 residues. The germline V gene encodes CDR1 SGHRS and CDR2 YFSETQ. The CDR3 sequence is CASSQGASYEQYL. The CDR3 coding sequence is TGCGCCAGCAGTCAGGGGGCTTCCTACGAGCAGTACCTC.

The chain links TRBV6-2 or TRBV6-3 to TRBJ2-1; D remains unclear. Trimming stripped 6 bases from V and 0 bases from J, with 12 bases between. CDR3 length: 15 amino acids. Germline V gene lookup returns CDR1 MNHEY and CDR2 SVGEGT. The CDR3 DNA is TGTGCCAGCAGCCCTTACGAGTTCTCCTACAATGAGCAGTTCTTC. It translates to CASSPYEFSYNEQFF.

This clonotype was seen repeatedly, ten times or more. This may come from a read error, since a much larger clone is one base off. The J gene is TRBJ2-7, the V gene TRBV11-2, with D possibly being TRBD1 or TRBD2 (5 bases each). V lost 7 bases and J lost 3, with 16 bases in between. CDR3 length: 14 residues. Germline lookup yields CDR1 SGHAT and CDR2 FQNNGV. In DNA, the CDR3 is TGTGCCAGCACCGTCCGGGACGAAGACTACGAGCAGTACTTC. Its translation: CASTVRDEDYEQYF. Full variable domain (rest looked up from reference TRBV11-2 and TRBJ2-7): EAGVAQSPRYKIIEKRQSVAFWCNPISGHATLYWYQQILGQGPKLLIQFQNNGVVDDSQLPKDRFSAERLKGVDSTLKIQPAKLEDSAVYLCASTVRDEDYEQYFGPGTRLTVT.